This T cell receptor (beta chain) originates from a study of a mutant IDH1 vaccine in newly diagnosed glioma. Trimming took off 4 bases at V and 6 bases at J, with 13 bases between the two ends. This CDR3 contains 14 residues. Germline CDR1 is MNHEY and CDR2 is SMNVEV (reference sequence). Sequenced by immunoSEQ multiplex PCR; TCRdb stores in-frame clones only, minus some. The table includes approximately 50,000 clones, roughly four fifths detected once. The time point was: week 47, end of study. The vaccine gave 300 ug of a 20-mer mutant IDH1 peptide subcutaneously per dose. Details on this clone: Its antigen is unidentified.

The chain has TRBV27 and TRBJ2-4; perhaps TRBD1 as D (6 bases). The specimen comprised PBMCs, sampled from a glioma patient whose treatment included an IDH1 peptide vaccine. The origin of this receptor is a woman aged 45-65 years with glioma. DNA for the CDR3: TGTGCCAGCAGTTCACGGACAGAGGGAAACATTCAGTACTTC. As protein: CASSSRTEGNIQYF.